Below, one T cell receptor (beta chain) is given with its context. The sample belongs to a study of cytomegalovirus exposure and HLA in healthy donors. Study background: Early released data comprised about 90 million unique TCRs from HLA-typed donors.

Primers included in the PCR were 60 Vbeta and 13 Jbeta primers. Repertoires were generated with immunoSEQ multiplex PCR, while TCRdb's copy carries only in-frame clones and drops some. The table shows about 110,000 clones, with around 85% occurring only once. From germline, CDR1 is SNHLY and CDR2 FYNNEI. V dropped 8 bases and J dropped 2 bases, with 12 bases sitting between them. The CDR3 loop spans 13 amino acids. The TCR originated in a man between 40 and 49 years old in good health and CMV-seronegative. Sequencing was done on a sample of PBMCs. The chain links TRBV2 to TRBJ1-1; no firm D call. This CDR3 reads CASPPGVNTEAFF. The CDR3 DNA reads as TGTGCCAGCCCACCCGGGGTAAACACTGAAGCTTTCTTT.